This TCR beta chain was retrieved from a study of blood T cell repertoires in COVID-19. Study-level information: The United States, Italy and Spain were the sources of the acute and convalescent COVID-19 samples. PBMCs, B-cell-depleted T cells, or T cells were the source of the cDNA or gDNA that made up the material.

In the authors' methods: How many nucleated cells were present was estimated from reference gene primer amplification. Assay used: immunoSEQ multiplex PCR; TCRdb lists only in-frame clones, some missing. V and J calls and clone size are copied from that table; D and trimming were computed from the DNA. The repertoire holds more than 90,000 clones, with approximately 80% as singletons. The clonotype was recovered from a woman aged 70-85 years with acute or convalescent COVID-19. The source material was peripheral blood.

CDR3: CASSYGGDYLYNEQFF. The CDR3 DNA reads as TGTGCCAGCAGTTACGGAGGGGACTATCTCTACAATGAGCAGTTCTTC. The chain uses TRBV6-5 and TRBJ2-1, with 7 positions matching TRBD2. Trimming cost V 2 bases and J 3 bases; bases outside gene matches: 7. The CDR3 length is 16 residues. Germline assignment: CDR1 MNHEY and CDR2 SVGAGI.